A single T cell receptor (beta chain) is shown here with its context. This entry comes from a study of T cell changes during pregnancy in multiple sclerosis. V was shortened by 5 bases and J by 1 base, with 11 bases between the two germline ends. CDR3 length equals 15 residues. CDR1 is SEHNR, CDR2 FQNEAQ, per germline (reference sequence). Using immunoSEQ multiplex PCR, the repertoire was profiled, and TCRdb retains in-frame clones only, with some absent. The table includes about 98,000 clones, 90% to 95% detected once. Sequenced material: peripheral blood, taken after pregnancy. The receptor's source is a female donor in good health, enrolled as a control in a pregnancy study. This chain connects TRBV7-9 to TRBJ2-2; D uncertain. The CDR3 sequence: CASSPPQVNTGELFF. CDR3 bases: TGTGCCAGCAGCCCTCCCCAGGTGAACACCGGGGAGCTGTTTTTT.